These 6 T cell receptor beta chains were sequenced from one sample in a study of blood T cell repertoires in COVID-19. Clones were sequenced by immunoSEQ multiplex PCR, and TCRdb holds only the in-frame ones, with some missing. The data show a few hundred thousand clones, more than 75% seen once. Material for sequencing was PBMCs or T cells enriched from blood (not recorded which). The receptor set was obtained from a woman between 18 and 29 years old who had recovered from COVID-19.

As DNA, the CDR3 is TGTGCCAGCAGCTTGGAGGTCAAACGGGGCACAGATACGCAGTATTTT. Encoded protein: CASSLEVKRGTDTQYF. The J gene is TRBJ2-3, the V gene TRBV5-4; D call uncertain. Per germline, CDR1 SGHNT and CDR2 YYREEE (reference sequence). Trimming took off 0 bases at V and 1 base at J, with 12 bases between the two ends. CDR3 length: 16 residues.

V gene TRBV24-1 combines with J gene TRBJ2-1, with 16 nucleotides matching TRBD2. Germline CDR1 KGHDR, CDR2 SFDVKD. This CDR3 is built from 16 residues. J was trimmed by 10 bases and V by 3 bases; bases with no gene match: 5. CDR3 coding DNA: TGTGCCACCAGTGATGGGACTAGCGGGAGGGCAACCGAGCAGTTCTTC. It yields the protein CATSDGTSGRATEQFF.

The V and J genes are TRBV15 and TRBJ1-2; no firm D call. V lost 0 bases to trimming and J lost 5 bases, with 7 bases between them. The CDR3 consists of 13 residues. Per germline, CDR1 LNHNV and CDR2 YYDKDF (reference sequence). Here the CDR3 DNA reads TGTGCCACCAGCAGAGAAACCGCGTATGGCTACACCTTC. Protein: CATSRETAYGYTF.

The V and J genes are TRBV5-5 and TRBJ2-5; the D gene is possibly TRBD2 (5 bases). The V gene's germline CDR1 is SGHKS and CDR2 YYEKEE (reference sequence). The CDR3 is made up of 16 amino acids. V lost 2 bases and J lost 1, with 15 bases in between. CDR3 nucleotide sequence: TGTGCCAGCAGCTTCGGACTGGGGAGAGGCCAAGAGACCCAGTACTTC. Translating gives CASSFGLGRGQETQYF.

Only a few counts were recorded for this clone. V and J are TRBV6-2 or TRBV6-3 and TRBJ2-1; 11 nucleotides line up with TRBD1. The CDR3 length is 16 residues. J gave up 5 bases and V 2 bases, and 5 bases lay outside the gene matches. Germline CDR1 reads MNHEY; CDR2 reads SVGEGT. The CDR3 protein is CASSYAGQGAHNEQFF. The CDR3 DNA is TGTGCCAGCAGTTACGCTGGACAGGGGGCCCACAATGAGCAGTTCTTC.

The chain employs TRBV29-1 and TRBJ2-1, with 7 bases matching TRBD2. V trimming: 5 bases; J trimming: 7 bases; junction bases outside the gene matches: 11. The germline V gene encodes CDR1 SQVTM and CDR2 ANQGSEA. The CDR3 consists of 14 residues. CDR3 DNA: TGCAGCGTTCACTTGTGGGAGGGATGGAATGAGCAGTTCTTC. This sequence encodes CSVHLWEGWNEQFF.